Below are 18 T cell receptor beta chains sequenced from a single sample in a study of Ad26.COV2.S vaccination and SARS-CoV-2 variants. Treatment given: 15 to 20 received Ad26.COV2.S at low or high dose, single or two shots; several received placebo; per-sample allocation not given. Sampling occurred on day 63 after the first vaccine or placebo injection. Libraries were prepared by immunoSEQ multiplex PCR; TCRdb keeps only in-frame clonotypes and omits some of them. This sample yields fewer than 500,000 clones, of which about 90% are seen a single time; under 4.5% belongs to the top ten. This material consisted of peripheral blood, taken in a trial of Ad26.COV2.S vaccine versus placebo. The receptor source for this set is a person aged 18-65 years who received the Ad26.COV2.S COVID-19 vaccine or a placebo.

The V and J genes are TRBV7-2 and TRBJ2-7; the match to TRBD1 covers 8 bases. V shed 3 bases and J 5 bases; nucleotides not matched to a gene: 3. CDR3 size: 13 residues. From germline, CDR1 is SGHTA and CDR2 FQGNSA. CDR3 sequence: CASSLRQGNEQYF. The CDR3 DNA reads TGTGCCAGCAGCTTGAGACAGGGGAACGAGCAGTACTTC.

The chain joins TRBV6-2 or TRBV6-3 to TRBJ1-1; 7 bases are shared with TRBD1. The CDR3 runs to 11 residues. V lost 4 bases to trimming and J lost 11 bases; unmatched junction nucleotides: 4. The germline gives CDR1 MNHEY, CDR2 SVGEGT. This chain's CDR3 is CASSSGTDAFF. The CDR3 region has the DNA TGTGCCAGCAGTTCCGGGACAGACGCTTTCTTT.

The chain couples TRBV4-1 to TRBJ1-6, with D possibly TRBD1 on 6 matching bases. The V gene lost 0 bases and the J gene lost 8 bases, with 14 bases spanning the gap. Per germline, CDR1 MGHRA and CDR2 YSYEKL. The CDR3 spans 16 residues. The CDR3 DNA reads as TGCGCCAGCAGCCAAGAGGGGGCAGGGAGGTATTCACCCCTCCACTTT. Translation gives CASSQEGAGRYSPLHF.

The chain joins TRBV4-1 to TRBJ2-1; TRBD2 aligns across 11 bases. V shed 3 bases, J shed 6 bases, and the junction held 4 bases outside the gene matches. CDR3 length: 15 residues. The germline CDR1 and CDR2 sequences are MGHRA and YSYEKL. In DNA, the CDR3 is TGCGCCAGCAGCCAGCTGGGACTAGCGGCCAATGAGCAGTTCTTC. This gives the protein CASSQLGLAANEQFF.

CDR3 protein: CASSQGQKAQYF. The CDR3 DNA reads as TGTGCCAGCAGCCAGGGGCAAAAGGCCCAGTACTTC. The rearrangement joins TRBV3-1 (or the pseudogene TRBV3-2) to TRBJ2-5; D perhaps matches TRBD1 (5 bases). Germline V gene data show CDR1 as LGHDT and CDR2 as YNNKEL (reference sequence). Trimming left V 3 bases short and J 9 bases short, with 11 bases between. This CDR3 comprises 12 residues.

This clone was counted a single time. The chain combines TRBV28 with TRBJ1-5; D is undetermined. The ends were cut back, 6 bases at V and 4 bases at J, with 13 bases in the middle. Germline V lookup: CDR1 MDHEN, CDR2 SYDVKM. The length of the CDR3 is 14 residues. CDR3 amino acids: CASSPTAGNQPQHF. CDR3 coding DNA: TGTGCCAGCAGCCCAACGGCCGGGAATCAGCCCCAGCATTTT.

The chain links TRBV24-1 to TRBJ2-1; 15 positions agree with TRBD2. The germline gives CDR1 KGHDR, CDR2 SFDVKD. Losses at the gene ends were 2 bases for V and 8 bases for J; bases not matched to a gene: 6. The CDR3 runs to 17 residues. Here the CDR3 DNA reads TGTGCCACCAGTGATTCCCCCGGGACTAGCGGGAGGCATGAGCAGTTCTTC. Its protein is CATSDSPGTSGRHEQFF.

This chain links TRBV7-9 with TRBJ1-5; TRBD1 might be the D (5 bases). The CDR3 covers 15 residues. Germline CDR1 is SEHNR and CDR2 is FQNEAQ (reference sequence). Trimming took off 1 base at V and 4 bases at J, with 11 bases between the two ends. This CDR3 reads CASSLGGTRNQPQHF. The CDR3 nucleotides are TGTGCCAGCAGCTTAGGAGGGACTCGAAATCAGCCCCAGCATTTT.

This clone was counted once. CDR3 sequence: CASSYDAGLGAYNEQFF. The DNA for the CDR3 is TGTGCCAGCAGTTACGATGCAGGACTAGGGGCCTACAATGAGCAGTTCTTC. This chain uses TRBV6-2 or TRBV6-3 with TRBJ2-1; 7 nucleotides line up with TRBD2. Trimming cost V 2 bases and J 2 bases; bases outside gene matches: 9. The CDR3 sequence is 17 residues long. CDR1 is MNHEY, CDR2 SVGEGT, per germline.

The J gene is TRBJ1-4, the V gene TRBV7-6, with D possibly being TRBD1 (5 bases). V was pared by 4 bases and J by 6 bases, with 15 bases between. This CDR3 has 15 residues. CDR1 SGHVS and CDR2 FNYEAQ come from the germline V gene. CDR3 in amino acids: CASSSIRQGDEKLFF. The CDR3 nucleotides read TGTGCCAGCAGCTCCATCCGCCAGGGAGATGAAAAACTGTTTTTT.

The chain carries TRBV5-1 and TRBJ2-3; 9 nucleotides match TRBD1. This CDR3 region has 16 residues. CDR1 and CDR2 from the germline V gene are SGHRS and YFSETQ. The ends lost 3 bases at V and 4 bases at J; junction bases unmatched: 9. As DNA, the CDR3 is TGCGCCAGCAGCTCTGGCGGGACAGGGTGGTCAGATACGCAGTATTTT. It specifies CASSSGGTGWSDTQYF. Drawing the rest from reference TRBV5-1 and TRBJ2-3, the complete variable domain is KAGVTQTPRYLIKTRGQQVTLSCSPISGHRSVSWYQQTPGQGLQFLFEYFSETQRNKGNFPGRFSGRQFSNSRSEMNVSTLELGDSALYLCASSSGGTGWSDTQYFGPGTRLTVL.

The V and J genes are TRBV10-3 and TRBJ1-1; D perhaps matches TRBD1 (6 bases). CDR1 and CDR2 (germline): ENHRY, SYGVKD. V lost 3 bases to trimming and J lost 4 bases, with 9 bases between them. This CDR3 is built from 13 residues. The CDR3 sequence: CAISETGITEAFF. The CDR3 DNA follows: TGTGCCATCAGTGAAACAGGGATCACTGAAGCTTTCTTT.

This clone was detected once. The chain is built from TRBV19 and TRBJ2-1; tentative D call: TRBD2 (6 bases). The V and J ends lost 3 bases and 6 bases respectively, with 12 bases between them. The CDR3 extends over 14 amino acids. The germline CDR1 and CDR2 sequences are LNHDA and SQIVND (reference sequence). The CDR3 region has the DNA TGTGCCAGTAGTATCACCGGGACTCCCAATGAGCAGTTCTTC. This sequence encodes CASSITGTPNEQFF.

Here the CDR3 reads CAISDTGPGDNSPLHF. In DNA form, the CDR3 reads TGTGCCATCAGCGACACCGGGCCAGGCGATAATTCACCCCTCCACTTT. The rearrangement joins TRBV10-3 to TRBJ1-6; D unresolved. The CDR3 is 16 residues long. In germline, CDR1 is ENHRY, CDR2 SYGVKD. The V gene lost 6 bases and the J gene lost 5 bases, with 17 bases spanning the gap.

J is TRBJ2-1 and V is TRBV9; weak D call: TRBD1 (5 bases). Per germline, CDR1 SGDLS and CDR2 YYNGEE. This CDR3 is built from 13 residues. Between the trimmed V and J ends, which lost 3 bases and 8 bases, there was a span of 12 bases. Here the CDR3 reads CASSAWTQDEQFF. In nucleotides, the CDR3 is TGTGCCAGCAGCGCTTGGACACAGGATGAGCAGTTCTTC.

This rearrangement joins TRBV19 to TRBJ1-1, with a tentative D call TRBD1 (6 bases). Looked up from germline, CDR1 is LNHDA and CDR2 is SQIVND (reference sequence). With 7 bases removed from V and 4 bases from J, the gap between germline ends came to 13 bases. The CDR3 covers 13 residues. In DNA form, the CDR3 reads TGTGCCAGTAATCCAGGGGCCGGCACTGAAGCTTTCTTT. Translating it yields CASNPGAGTEAFF. The full variable domain, rest sourced from reference TRBV19 and TRBJ1-1, is DGGITQSPKYLFRKEGQNVTLSCEQNLNHDAMYWYRQDPGQGLRLIYYSQIVNDFQKGDIAEGYSVSREKKESFPLTVTSAQKNPTAFYLCASNPGAGTEAFFGQGTRLTVV.

V gene TRBV18 combines with J gene TRBJ1-1; D remains ambiguous. V lost 3 bases to trimming and J lost 0 bases, with 14 bases between them. The germline gives CDR1 KGHSH, CDR2 LQKENI. There are 16 residues in the CDR3. The CDR3 loop reads CASSPGATPMNTEAFF. CDR3 coding DNA: TGTGCCAGCTCACCGGGAGCAACACCTATGAACACTGAAGCTTTCTTT.

The genes are TRBV7-2 and TRBJ2-3; D is unclear. Deletions cut 4 bases from V and 2 bases from J, with 10 bases between. The V gene's germline CDR1 is SGHTA and CDR2 FQGNSA. The CDR3 is 14 residues long. The CDR3 DNA reads TGTGCCAGCAGCTCGGACCAATCCACAGATACGCAGTATTTT. The encoded protein is CASSSDQSTDTQYF.